This TCR beta chain emerged from a study of blood T cell repertoires in COVID-19. The wider study: COVID-19 samples collected from the United States, Italy and Spain covered acute and convalescent phases. T cells, B-cell-depleted T cells, or PBMCs supplied cDNA or gDNA.

Original processing notes: Scientists estimated how many nucleated cells there were by amplifying reference gene primers. TCRdb keeps only in-frame clones here, not all; method: immunoSEQ multiplex PCR. That table gives V, J and clone size, and the DNA gave D and trimming. The sample includes 25,000 to 35,000 clones, roughly 85% seen only once; the top ten take roughly 9.1%. The V end was cut by 5 bases, the J end by 5 bases, with 12 bases between. The CDR3 is 13 residues long. CDR1 LNHNV and CDR2 YYDKDF come from the germline V gene (reference sequence). The origin of this receptor is a man at least 80 years old with active COVID-19. This rearrangement joins TRBV15 to TRBJ1-1, with a possible D match to TRBD1 (5 bases). Source material: peripheral blood. CDR3 sequence: CATSREWGTEAFF. The CDR3 nucleotides are TGTGCCACCAGCCGGGAGTGGGGGACTGAAGCTTTCTTT.